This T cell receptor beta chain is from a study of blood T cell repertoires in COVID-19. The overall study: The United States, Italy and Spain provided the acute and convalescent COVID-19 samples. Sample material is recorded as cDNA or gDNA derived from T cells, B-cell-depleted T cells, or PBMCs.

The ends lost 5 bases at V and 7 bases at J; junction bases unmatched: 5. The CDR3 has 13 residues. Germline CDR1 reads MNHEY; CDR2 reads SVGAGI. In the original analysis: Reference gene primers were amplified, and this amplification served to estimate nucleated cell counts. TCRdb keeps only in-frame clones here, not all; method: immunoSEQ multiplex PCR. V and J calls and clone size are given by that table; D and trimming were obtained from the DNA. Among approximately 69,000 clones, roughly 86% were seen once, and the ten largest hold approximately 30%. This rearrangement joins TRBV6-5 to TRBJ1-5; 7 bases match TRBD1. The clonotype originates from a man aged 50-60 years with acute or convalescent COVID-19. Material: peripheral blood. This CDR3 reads CASSTGVQQPQHF. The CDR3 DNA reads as TGTGCCAGCAGTACAGGGGTTCAACAGCCCCAGCATTTT.